Shown below are 18 T cell receptor beta chains from a single sample sequenced in a study of T cell changes during pregnancy in multiple sclerosis. Assay used: immunoSEQ multiplex PCR; TCRdb lists only in-frame clones, some missing. The data show fewer than 90,000 clones, over 85% seen once. The sequences come from peripheral blood, collected in the first trimester of pregnancy. The source is a female donor with multiple sclerosis, enrolled in a pregnancy study.

A single count supports this clone. The V gene is TRBV28, the J gene TRBJ2-7; 7 bases map to TRBD1. CDR3 length: 16 amino acids. J was trimmed by 3 bases and V by 4 bases; bases with no gene match: 12. Per the germline V gene, CDR1 is MDHEN and CDR2 is SYDVKM. CDR3 loop: CASSSTGTASLYEQYF. DNA of the CDR3: TGTGCCAGCAGTTCGACAGGGACGGCTTCCCTCTACGAGCAGTACTTC. The variable domain in full, completed from reference TRBV28 and TRBJ2-7, reads DVKVTQSSRYLVKRTGEKVFLECVQDMDHENMFWYRQDPGLGLRLIYFSYDVKMKEKGDIPEGYSVSREKKERFSLILESASTNQTSMYLCASSSTGTASLYEQYFGPGTRLTVT.

This clone was observed a single time. This chain joins TRBV2 and TRBJ2-3; 11 bases are a match to TRBD2. After removal of 5 bases from V and 11 bases from J, the junction contained 18 bases not matched to a gene. This CDR3 spans 17 amino acids. CDR1 and CDR2 (germline): SNHLY, FYNNEI. The CDR3 loop is CASSRYTSGGDSTRQYF. In nucleotides, the CDR3 is TGTGCCAGCAGTCGATACACTAGCGGGGGAGACAGCACAAGGCAGTATTTT.

V is TRBV28 and J is TRBJ1-2; D is undetermined. V lost 2 bases and J 5 bases, leaving 9 bases between the germline ends. The CDR3 has 13 amino acids. The germline gives CDR1 MDHEN, CDR2 SYDVKM. The CDR3 is CASSLIGGYGYTF. The CDR3, as DNA: TGTGCCAGCAGTTTAATAGGCGGATATGGCTACACCTTC.

The rearrangement uses TRBV18 and TRBJ1-2; D is uncertain. Germline loops: CDR1 KGHSH, CDR2 LQKENI. V lost 5 bases, J lost 0 bases, and 13 bases lay in between. The CDR3 has 15 residues. CDR3: CASSSGRGTNYGYTF. The CDR3 region has the DNA TGTGCCAGCTCAAGCGGGCGAGGGACTAACTATGGCTACACCTTC.

The chain links TRBV18 to TRBJ1-1; D is possibly TRBD1 (6 bases). Germline V gene lookup returns CDR1 KGHSH and CDR2 LQKENI. The CDR3 length is 16 residues. V was pared by 3 bases and J by 5 bases, with 19 bases between. CDR3 sequence: CASSPPQGPGRTEAFF. The DNA of the CDR3 is TGTGCCAGCTCACCCCCCCAGGGGCCGGGTCGGACTGAAGCTTTCTTT.

The rearrangement links TRBV6-6 to TRBJ1-1; D call uncertain. Germline V gene sequence: CDR1 MNHNY, CDR2 SVGAGI (reference sequence). The CDR3 is made up of 16 amino acids. V was cut by 0 bases and J by 6 bases, with 17 bases left in between. Here the CDR3 reads CASSYSKQTPSSEAFF. Here the CDR3 DNA reads TGTGCCAGCAGTTACTCGAAACAGACGCCTTCGTCTGAAGCTTTCTTT.

The rearrangement links TRBV5-1 to TRBJ2-1; 14 bases match TRBD2. Per the germline V gene, CDR1 is SGHRS and CDR2 is YFSETQ. The ends lost 2 bases at V and 2 bases at J; junction bases unmatched: 9. The CDR3 extends over 19 amino acids. The CDR3 loop is CASSFYGGLAGEAYNEQFF. CDR3 nucleotide sequence: TGCGCCAGCAGCTTTTACGGGGGACTAGCGGGAGAGGCCTACAATGAGCAGTTCTTC.

The chain couples TRBV28 to TRBJ2-4; possibly TRBD2 for D (5 bases). CDR3 length equals 13 residues. Germline V lookup: CDR1 MDHEN, CDR2 SYDVKM. Trimming stripped 5 bases from V and 8 bases from J, with 13 bases between. Here the CDR3 DNA reads TGTGCCAGCAGTACTCCCAACGGGGACATTCAGTACTTC. Amino acids: CASSTPNGDIQYF.

The V gene is TRBV10-2, the J gene TRBJ2-7; 9 bases line up with TRBD1. The V and J ends lost 10 bases and 2 bases, in that order; junction bases with no gene match: 12. CDR3 length: 15 residues. CDR1 and CDR2 from the germline V gene are WSHSY and SAAADI. For the CDR3, the DNA is TGCGCCACCACACTACCGGGACAGGGAACCTACGAGCAGTACTTC. It codes for CATTLPGQGTYEQYF.

This chain joins TRBV28 and TRBJ1-5, with D possibly matching TRBD1 (5 bases). Trimming left V 3 bases short and J 6 bases short, with 12 bases between. Germline lookup yields CDR1 MDHEN and CDR2 SYDVKM. The CDR3 is 14 residues long. The CDR3 DNA sequence: TGTGCCAGCAGTTTGAAGACAGTAGCTCAGCCCCAGCATTTT. Protein product: CASSLKTVAQPQHF.

Only a few counts were recorded for this clone. V gene TRBV10-3 combines with J gene TRBJ2-7; D is possibly TRBD1 (5 bases). The germline gives CDR1 ENHRY, CDR2 SYGVKD. Trimming cost V 10 bases and J 4 bases, with 23 bases left between them. This CDR3 comprises 15 residues. CDR3 in amino acids: CATSGGNRSFYEQYF. The DNA of the CDR3 is TGTGCCACCTCTGGTGGGAACAGGAGTTTTTACGAGCAGTACTTC.

Regarding this clone: The junction departs from the called germline gene at one end, perhaps through a read error. The chain has TRBV28 and TRBJ2-5, with TRBD1 identical over 7 bases. CDR3 length equals 12 residues. Germline-derived CDR1 and CDR2 are MDHEN and SYDVKM. The CDR3 sequence is CASSNEPGGENF. The DNA of the CDR3 is TGTGCCAGCAGTAACGAACCAGGGGGTGAGAACTTC.

The chain has TRBV21-1 and TRBJ2-7; the DNA was not compared with TRBD2, the D call given in the table. TRBV21-1 is shown as a pseudogene. CDR3 length: 14 amino acids. CDR3 bases: TGTGCCAGCAGCAAGCCGGGACTAGAGTACGAGCAGTACTTC. This sequence encodes CASSKPGLEYEQYF.

V is TRBV7-8 and J is TRBJ1-1; a possible D gene is TRBD1 (6 bases). CDR3 length: 17 amino acids. Between the trimmed V and J ends, which lost 2 bases and 3 bases, there was a span of 19 bases. Germline V gene sequence: CDR1 SGHVS, CDR2 FQNEAQ. CDR3: CASSLIVGQGPHTEAFF. In nucleotides, the CDR3 is TGTGCCAGCAGCTTAATTGTCGGGCAGGGGCCCCACACTGAAGCTTTCTTT.

The DNA of the CDR3 is TGTGCCAGCAGCCAAGGCCTAGCGGGGGCGGAGTACTTC. Translating it yields CASSQGLAGAEYF. V is TRBV4-2 and J is TRBJ2-5; 10 nucleotides agree with TRBD2. J gave up 12 bases and V 1 base, and 5 bases lay outside the gene matches. CDR3 size: 13 residues. The germline CDR1 and CDR2 sequences are LGHNA and YNFKEQ.

The CDR3 nucleotides read TGTGCCAGTAGCCGCAGAGGGGGTTGGGGTTGGGCTTTCTTT. Its translation is CASSRRGGWGWAFF. The chain uses TRBV19 and TRBJ1-1, with D possibly matching TRBD1 (6 bases). The CDR3 extends over 14 amino acids. The V end lost 6 bases, the J end lost 11 bases, and 22 bases lay between the germline ends. Germline-derived CDR1 and CDR2 are LNHDA and SQIVND (reference sequence).

The chain is built from TRBV10-3 and TRBJ2-6, with a weak D call TRBD1 (5 bases). CDR1 ENHRY and CDR2 SYGVKD come from the germline V gene. V lost 4 bases and J lost 0, with 7 bases in between. The CDR3 contains 15 residues. CDR3 bases: TGTGCCATCAGTGCCAGGGACTCTGGGGCCAACGTCCTGACTTTC. Translated, it gives CAISARDSGANVLTF.

The gene calls are TRBV5-1 and TRBJ2-5; 10 bases map to TRBD2. Germline CDR1 is SGHRS and CDR2 is YFSETQ. The V segment lost 4 bases and the J segment 5 bases; nucleotides outside the gene matches: 17. CDR3 length: 18 amino acids. In DNA form, the CDR3 reads TGCGCCAGCAGCCCGCGTTTTAGCGGGGGGACCGCCGCCGAGACCCAGTACTTC. This sequence encodes CASSPRFSGGTAAETQYF.